The 15 T cell receptor beta chains listed next were all sequenced from one sample in a study of blood T cell repertoires in COVID-19. Repertoires were generated with immunoSEQ multiplex PCR, while TCRdb's copy carries only in-frame clones and drops some. The sample records hundreds of thousands of clones, around 86% being singletons. The sample comprised peripheral blood. The receptor source for this set is a woman aged 30 to 39 with active or convalescent COVID-19.

The gene calls are TRBV15 and TRBJ2-1, with 13 nucleotides matching TRBD2. The CDR3 sequence is 21 residues long. Germline loops: CDR1 LNHNV, CDR2 YYDKDF (reference sequence). Trimming cost V 1 base and J 0 bases; bases outside gene matches: 12. The DNA for the CDR3 is TGTGCCACCAGCAGAGTGGCCACCGGGACTAGCGGGGCCCCCTCCTACAATGAGCAGTTCTTC. Translated: CATSRVATGTSGAPSYNEQFF.

This clone was seen only once. V usage is TRBV11-3 and J usage is TRBJ2-3, with TRBD2 matching over 8 bases. In germline, CDR1 is SGHNT, CDR2 YENEEA. J was trimmed by 2 bases and V by 5 bases; bases with no gene match: 9. The CDR3 is 16 amino acids. The CDR3 DNA is TGTGCCAGCAGCCCATGGGCGGGGGGAAACACAGATACGCAGTATTTT. Translation: CASSPWAGGNTDTQYF.

This chain links TRBV4-1 with TRBJ2-1; TRBD1 might be the D (6 bases). The CDR3 contains 13 residues. V was shortened by 2 bases and J by 7 bases, with 9 bases between the two germline ends. Germline V gives CDR1 MGHRA, CDR2 YSYEKL. The CDR3 is CASSQYRENEQFF. CDR3 bases: TGCGCCAGCAGCCAATACAGGGAGAATGAGCAGTTCTTC.

The gene calls are TRBV5-1 and TRBJ2-7, with TRBD1 matching 9 bases. Per germline, CDR1 SGHRS and CDR2 YFSETQ. Trimming cost V 3 bases and J 5 bases; bases outside gene matches: 12. The length of the CDR3 is 16 residues. The CDR3, as DNA: TGCGCCAGCAGCTCGTCAACCGGGACAGGGTTAGACGAGCAGTACTTC. It translates to CASSSSTGTGLDEQYF.

This rearrangement joins TRBV4-1 to TRBJ2-2; D call uncertain. V was pared by 1 base and J by 6 bases, with 9 bases between. The germline CDR1 and CDR2 sequences are MGHRA and YSYEKL. The CDR3 has 14 residues. The CDR3 DNA reads as TGCGCCAGCAGCCAAGCAAGCCCGCCCGGGGAGCTGTTTTTT. This sequence encodes CASSQASPPGELFF.

The rearrangement uses TRBV2 and TRBJ1-1, with D possibly TRBD1 on 6 matching bases. CDR3 size: 17 residues. V dropped 6 bases and J dropped 0 bases, with 20 bases sitting between them. CDR1 and CDR2 (germline): SNHLY, FYNNEI. The CDR3 DNA reads as TGTGCCAGCAGCGAGGGCAGGGAGGGGGTGATGAACACTGAAGCTTTCTTT. Protein product: CASSEGREGVMNTEAFF. The full variable domain, rest sourced from reference TRBV2 and TRBJ1-1, is EPEVTQTPSHQVTQMGQEVILRCVPISNHLYFYWYRQILGQKVEFLVSFYNNEISEKSEIFDDQFSVERPDGSNFTLKIRSTKLEDSAMYFCASSEGREGVMNTEAFFGQGTRLTVV.

The V and J genes are TRBV18 and TRBJ1-5, with D possibly TRBD1 on 6 matching bases. V lost 2 bases, J lost 1 base, and 12 bases lay in between. Germline CDR1 and CDR2: KGHSH and LQKENI. This CDR3 is built from 16 residues. The CDR3 region is CASSPRGGESNQPQHF. The DNA for the CDR3 is TGTGCCAGCTCACCAAGGGGGGGAGAGAGCAATCAGCCCCAGCATTTT.

The chain is built from TRBV19 and TRBJ2-6; the D is unclear. Germline V gene data show CDR1 as LNHDA and CDR2 as SQIVND (reference sequence). CDR3 size: 16 residues. V lost 5 bases and J 0 bases, leaving 11 bases between the germline ends. The CDR3 protein is CASSQNSISGANVLTF. CDR3 DNA sequence: TGTGCCAGTAGTCAAAATTCAATCTCTGGGGCCAACGTCCTGACTTTC.

This clone was seen only a few times. The chain uses TRBV2 and TRBJ1-1; 8 bases line up with TRBD1. Germline V gene data show CDR1 as SNHLY and CDR2 as FYNNEI. Losses at the gene ends were 7 bases for V and 0 bases for J; bases not matched to a gene: 4. This CDR3 contains 14 residues. The CDR3 loop is CASILTGVNTEAFF. DNA for the CDR3: TGTGCCAGCATCCTGACAGGGGTGAACACTGAAGCTTTCTTT.

The rearrangement uses TRBV12-3 or TRBV12-4 and TRBJ2-1; D gene unclear. The CDR3 is 11 residues long. V was cut by 7 bases and J by 8 bases, with 9 bases left in between. CDR3 in DNA: TGTGCCAGCATGCGGCGGTATGAGCAGTTCTTC. Translated, it gives CASMRRYEQFF.

This chain connects TRBV5-6 to TRBJ2-7; TRBD1 is a possible D gene (5 bases). CDR3 size: 13 residues. Trimming stripped 6 bases from V and 5 bases from J, with 15 bases between. CDR1 and CDR2 from the germline V gene are SGHDT and YYEEEE. The CDR3 region has the DNA TGTGCCAGCACCATGACAGTCGTAAACGAGCAGTACTTC. It translates to CASTMTVVNEQYF.

The gene calls are TRBV5-4 and TRBJ2-1; 8 bases line up with TRBD2. This CDR3 has 18 residues. The germline V gene encodes CDR1 SGHNT and CDR2 YYREEE (reference sequence). J was trimmed by 0 bases and V by 4 bases; bases with no gene match: 12. The CDR3 sequence is CASSQGLGVFRSYNEQFF. The CDR3 DNA reads TGTGCCAGCAGCCAGGGACTAGGTGTCTTTCGCTCCTACAATGAGCAGTTCTTC.

The chain uses TRBV4-1 and TRBJ1-6, with D tentatively TRBD1 (5 bases). The germline V gene encodes CDR1 MGHRA and CDR2 YSYEKL. The CDR3 has 14 amino acids. Trimming took 1 base from V and 8 from J, leaving 9 bases between them. The chain's CDR3 is CASSQGQGDSPLHF. The CDR3 DNA follows: TGCGCCAGCAGCCAAGGTCAGGGTGATTCACCCCTCCACTTT.

The V call is TRBV25-1, the J call TRBJ1-6, with D uncertain. Germline V gives CDR1 MGHDK, CDR2 SYGVNS. The CDR3 totals 15 residues. V was trimmed by 2 bases and J by 4 bases, leaving 9 bases between them. CDR3 coding DNA: TGTGCCAGCAGTGAAACAGTAATGTATAATTCACCCCTCCACTTT. Amino acids: CASSETVMYNSPLHF.

V usage is TRBV5-1 and J usage is TRBJ1-6; TRBD1 matches 10 bases. The CDR3 sequence is 16 residues long. Trimming at V came to 0 bases and at J to 9 bases, leaving 6 bases not matched to a gene. CDR1 SGHRS and CDR2 YFSETQ come from the germline V gene. This CDR3 is CASSLASTGGISPLHF. The CDR3 DNA sequence: TGCGCCAGCAGCTTGGCCTCGACAGGGGGCATTTCACCCCTCCACTTT.